A single sample is the source of the 15 T cell receptor beta chains below, sequenced in a study of human T cells and chemical hapten exposure (dated by TCRdb to the early 2020s). Receptor libraries were prepared by RACE. Sequencing used a NextSeq 500. Starting from the raw public reads, TCRdb applied fastp trimming at Q25, assembled clones with MiXCR and retained in-frame beta chains. Entries are consolidated by CDR3 protein sequence, retaining the most common genes and DNA. Here the sample has a few hundred thousand distinct CDR3 sequences; 4.5% to 7% occur a single time. Together, the top ten hold around 8.6% of the sample. Explained via the paper, the time point label denotes: pre-sensitization, week 0. Per the publication, the treatment or condition label means: therapeutic diphenylcyclopropenone sensitization with weekly scalp DPC. Sequenced here: whole blood, sampled in connection with sensitization to the hapten diphenylcyclopropenone (DPC). These receptors were collected from a woman younger than 30 with alopecia areata. Some clones in this sample may be carry-over from other donors' samples.

This clonotype has a count of ten or more. This chain connects TRBV10-3 to TRBJ2-7, with a tentative D call TRBD1 (6 bases). CDR1 and CDR2 from the germline V gene are ENHRY and SYGVKD. This CDR3 has 14 residues. V lost 10 bases and J lost 0, with 16 bases in between. The CDR3 reads CATRTDRNSYEQYF. Written as DNA, the CDR3 is TGTGCCACCCGAACAGACAGGAACTCCTACGAGCAGTACTTC.

The sample holds many counts of this clonotype. The chain has TRBV20-1 and TRBJ1-1, with a weak D call TRBD1 (5 bases). Germline CDR1 and CDR2: DFQATT and SNEGSKA (reference sequence). The CDR3 totals 14 residues. V was cut by 3 bases and J by 5 bases, with 16 bases left in between. The CDR3 loop reads CSASQQGARTEAFF. CDR3 nucleotide sequence: TGCAGTGCTAGTCAGCAAGGGGCTCGAACTGAAGCTTTCTTT.

The sample holds many counts of this clonotype. The V call is TRBV30, the J call TRBJ2-7; D is undetermined. The CDR3 has 12 residues. V lost 5 bases and J 2 bases, leaving 10 bases between the germline ends. Germline V gene sequence: CDR1 GTSNPN, CDR2 SVGIG (reference sequence). The CDR3 region is CAWAPRPYEQYF. The CDR3 nucleotides read TGTGCCTGGGCGCCGAGACCCTACGAGCAGTACTTC.

The chain employs TRBV7-8 and TRBJ1-1; D unclear. The CDR3 is made up of 15 amino acids. With 5 bases removed from V and 4 bases from J, the gap between germline ends came to 17 bases. The V gene's germline CDR1 is SGHVS and CDR2 FQNEAQ. The CDR3 sequence is CASSPRAGFGTEAFF. CDR3 sequence (DNA): TGTGCCAGCAGCCCCCGTGCGGGTTTTGGCACTGAAGCTTTCTTT.

The rearrangement uses TRBV6-1 and TRBJ2-7, with TRBD2 matching 9 bases. Germline assignment: CDR1 MNHNS and CDR2 SASEGT. V gave up 5 bases and J gave up 5 bases; unmatched junction bases: 10. The CDR3 totals 15 residues. The CDR3 coding sequence is TGTGCCAGCAGTAAATTGCGGGGGGGCGCGGACGAGCAGTACTTC. Its protein product is CASSKLRGGADEQYF.

This clonotype came up many times. The CDR3 is CASSRDSLPNQPQHF. The CDR3 coding sequence is TGTGCCAGCAGCAGAGACAGCCTACCCAATCAGCCCCAGCATTTT. V is TRBV21-1 and J is TRBJ1-5; TRBD1, as called in the table, went unchecked against the DNA. TRBV21-1 constitutes a pseudogene. This CDR3 region has 15 residues.

This chain links TRBV7-9 with TRBJ1-1; 7 nucleotides agree with TRBD1. The CDR3 loop spans 15 amino acids. J lost 5 bases, V lost 5 bases, and 11 bases had no gene match. Germline V gene lookup returns CDR1 SEHNR and CDR2 FQNEAQ (reference sequence). CDR3 amino acids: CASSPAAGGETEAFF. For the CDR3, the DNA is TGTGCCAGCAGCCCCGCAGCAGGGGGAGAAACTGAAGCTTTCTTT.

At least ten counts were recorded for this clonotype. V usage is TRBV27 and J usage is TRBJ2-3; D might be TRBD2 (7 bases). Germline loops: CDR1 MNHEY, CDR2 SMNVEV (reference sequence). This CDR3 region has 14 residues. Trimming took 6 bases from V and 5 from J, leaving 15 bases between them. The CDR3 protein is CASSLEGGLDTQYF. The CDR3 DNA reads as TGTGCCAGCAGCTTGGAGGGGGGGTTAGATACGCAGTATTTT.

The chain couples TRBV19 to TRBJ1-5, with D unclear. V was cut by 0 bases and J by 3 bases, with 9 bases left in between. CDR1 is LNHDA and CDR2 is SQIVND in the germline V gene (reference sequence). The CDR3 is 15 amino acids. Written as DNA, the CDR3 is TGTGCCAGTAGTATAGATATTGAATACAATCAGCCCCAGCATTTT. This encodes CASSIDIEYNQPQHF.

V gene TRBV5-6 combines with J gene TRBJ2-3; TRBD1 matches 7 bases. CDR3 length: 18 residues. Germline CDR1 reads SGHDT; CDR2 reads YYEEEE. The J segment lost 0 bases and the V segment lost 4 bases, leaving 14 bases of the junction unmatched. As DNA, the CDR3 is TGTGCCAGCAGCCGCGACAGGGCCCGATGGACTAGCACAGATACGCAGTATTTT. Translation gives CASSRDRARWTSTDTQYF.

At least ten counts were recorded for this clonotype. The chain employs TRBV6-5 and TRBJ1-5; TRBD1 aligns across 9 bases. V lost 6 bases, J lost 5 bases, and 5 bases stayed unmatched. Germline V lookup: CDR1 MNHEY, CDR2 SVGAGI. The CDR3 runs to 14 residues. CDR3 residues: CASRLTGGHQPQHF. CDR3 nucleotides: TGTGCCAGCAGACTAACAGGGGGCCATCAGCCCCAGCATTTT.

This clonotype has a count of ten or more. The chain joins TRBV6-1 to TRBJ2-7; D call uncertain. The CDR3 loop spans 11 amino acids. Germline CDR1 MNHNS, CDR2 SASEGT. The germline V and J ends were trimmed by 3 bases and 7 bases, with 7 bases remaining between them. The CDR3 spells CASSDWAEQYF. CDR3 in DNA: TGTGCCAGCAGTGATTGGGCTGAGCAGTACTTC.

This rearrangement joins TRBV5-1 to TRBJ1-3; D uncertain. The CDR3 extends over 15 amino acids. V dropped 3 bases and J dropped 0 bases, with 10 bases sitting between them. CDR1 is SGHRS, CDR2 YFSETQ, per germline. The CDR3 protein is CASSSATSSGNTIYF. The CDR3, as DNA: TGCGCCAGCAGCTCAGCAACCAGCTCTGGAAACACCATATATTTT. Full variable domain (outside the CDR3, taken from reference TRBV5-1 and TRBJ1-3): KAGVTQTPRYLIKTRGQQVTLSCSPISGHRSVSWYQQTPGQGLQFLFEYFSETQRNKGNFPGRFSGRQFSNSRSEMNVSTLELGDSALYLCASSSATSSGNTIYFGEGSWLTVV.

This chain connects TRBV7-9 to TRBJ2-5; maybe TRBD2 (6 bases). Germline V gene data show CDR1 as SEHNR and CDR2 as FQNEAQ (reference sequence). The germline V and J ends were trimmed by 6 bases and 5 bases, with 19 bases remaining between them. This CDR3 spans 15 amino acids. The CDR3 protein is CASRGGLSMRETQYF. In DNA form, the CDR3 reads TGTGCCAGCAGGGGGGGACTGAGCATGAGGGAGACCCAGTACTTC.

This clonotype appeared many times. The J gene is TRBJ2-5, the V gene TRBV6-5, with D possibly called TRBD1 or TRBD2 (5 bases each). Germline loops: CDR1 MNHEY, CDR2 SVGAGI. Between the trimmed V and J ends, which lost 2 bases and 4 bases, there was a span of 14 bases. The CDR3 loop spans 15 amino acids. The CDR3 region has the DNA TGTGCCAGCAGTTACCACGGGACGTCTGGAGAGACCCAGTACTTC. Encoded protein: CASSYHGTSGETQYF.